This section outlines one T cell receptor beta chain sequence together with its context. Antigen specificity is unknown. These data originate in a study of cytomegalovirus exposure and HLA in healthy donors. Findings and limits, study-wide: Associated with cytomegalovirus, according to the listing, were 150 to 200 TCR beta chains. Subsequent analysis showed first-cohort TCR clusters tending to co-occur in some 110 validation repertoires.

Sequencing used immunoSEQ multiplex PCR; TCRdb keeps in-frame clones, though not all of them. Of 55,000 to 75,000 clones listed, 94% are singletons. Trimming stripped 4 bases from V and 8 bases from J, with 22 bases between. The CDR3 length is 16 residues. Per germline, CDR1 SGHDT and CDR2 YYEEEE. This chain connects TRBV5-6 to TRBJ2-1; a possible D gene is TRBD2 (7 bases). This clonotype originated in a man aged 18 to 29 in good health and CMV-seropositive. The sequenced material came from PBMCs. This CDR3 reads CASSLGAGGSWYEQFF. The CDR3 DNA follows: TGTGCCAGCAGCCTGGGGGCTGGCGGGAGCTGGTATGAGCAGTTCTTC.